One sample yielded the 24 T cell receptor beta chains listed below, sequenced in a study of graft-versus-host responses after intestinal transplantation. Their target antigens are unknown. TCRdb's table, derived via immunoSEQ multiplex PCR, lists solely in-frame clones and lacks some. Of about 71,000 clones in the sample, about nine tenths were seen once. The specimen was unstimulated CD8+ T cells sorted from spleen or lymph node cells, collected before intestinal transplant. These receptors came from a human donor who received an intestinal transplant.

This clone occurred once. The chain joins TRBV11-2 to TRBJ1-6; the match to TRBD1 covers 7 bases. Trimming cost V 7 bases and J 4 bases; bases outside gene matches: 4. CDR3 length: 14 amino acids. Germline values: CDR1 SGHAT, CDR2 FQNNGV. The CDR3 loop is CASTEQGYNSPLHF. The CDR3 DNA reads as TGTGCCAGCACCGAACAGGGGTATAATTCACCCCTCCACTTT.

The genes are TRBV9 and TRBJ2-3; TRBD2 aligns across 8 bases. CDR3 length: 15 amino acids. The J segment lost 3 bases and the V segment lost 4 bases, leaving 7 bases of the junction unmatched. Germline CDR1 is SGDLS and CDR2 is YYNGEE. CDR3 in DNA: TGTGCCAGCAGCCCCCGAGGCGGGGGGACAGATACGCAGTATTTT. As protein: CASSPRGGGTDTQYF. Based on the CDR3 plus reference TRBV9 and TRBJ2-3, the full variable domain is DSGVTQTPKHLITATGQRVTLRCSPRSGDLSVYWYQQSLDQGLQFLIQYYNGEERAKGNILERFSAQQFPDLHSELNLSSLELGDSALYFCASSPRGGGTDTQYFGPGTRLTVL.

The J gene is TRBJ1-3, the V gene TRBV9; 11 nucleotides match TRBD1. The CDR3 totals 19 residues. Losses at the gene ends were 0 bases for V and 0 bases for J; bases not matched to a gene: 8. Per the germline V gene, CDR1 is SGDLS and CDR2 is YYNGEE. DNA for the CDR3: TGTGCCAGCAGCGTAGCGTTGGGGGGACAGGGGGGCTCTGGAAACACCATATATTTT. Translating gives CASSVALGGQGGSGNTIYF.

This chain joins TRBV9 and TRBJ1-2; weak D call: TRBD1 (6 bases). Trimming left V 3 bases short and J 2 bases short, with 14 bases between. CDR3 length equals 15 residues. Germline lookup yields CDR1 SGDLS and CDR2 YYNGEE. Here the CDR3 reads CASSGSRGPNYGYTF. The CDR3 nucleotides are TGTGCCAGCAGCGGAAGCAGGGGCCCCAACTATGGCTACACCTTC.

The V call is TRBV14, the J call TRBJ2-2, with 9 bases aligning to TRBD2. Trimming at V came to 4 bases and at J to 3 bases, leaving 6 bases not matched to a gene. The CDR3 has 16 residues. Germline V gives CDR1 SGHDN, CDR2 FVKESK. Here the CDR3 reads CASSPRGGADTGELFF. The CDR3 region has the DNA TGTGCCAGCAGCCCCCGCGGGGGGGCGGACACCGGGGAGCTGTTTTTT.

CDR3 coding DNA: TGTGCCAGCAGTTATACCGGGACAGAACGAGGGGAGTACTTC. It is translated as CASSYTGTERGEYF. The chain couples TRBV6-5 to TRBJ2-5, with 7 nucleotides matching TRBD1. Losses at the gene ends were 3 bases for V and 12 bases for J; bases not matched to a gene: 13. The V gene's germline CDR1 is MNHEY and CDR2 SVGAGI. This CDR3 has 14 amino acids.

The V call is TRBV12-5, the J call TRBJ1-2, with D possibly being TRBD1 (5 bases). The CDR3 is 16 amino acids. Looked up from germline, CDR1 is LGHNT and CDR2 is FRNRAP. The germline V and J ends were trimmed by 1 base and 3 bases, with 15 bases remaining between them. CDR3 protein: CASGLEPSGLDYGYTF. For the CDR3, the DNA is TGTGCTAGTGGTTTGGAACCCTCGGGACTGGACTATGGCTACACCTTC.

This rearrangement joins TRBV13 to TRBJ1-1, with D possibly being TRBD1 (6 bases). Germline V gene lookup returns CDR1 PRHDT and CDR2 FYEKMQ (reference sequence). Trimming removed 5 bases at V and 1 base at J, with 14 bases between. The CDR3 is made up of 15 amino acids. CDR3 in DNA: TGTGCCAGCAGCGGACAGAGCACCACGAACACTGAAGCTTTCTTT. It codes for CASSGQSTTNTEAFF.

The chain employs TRBV7-8 and TRBJ2-7; 12 bases agree with TRBD2. V shed 5 bases and J 4 bases; nucleotides not matched to a gene: 9. Per germline, CDR1 SGHVS and CDR2 FQNEAQ. The CDR3 loop spans 16 amino acids. The CDR3 region is CASSLRPSGGGYEQYF. CDR3 nucleotides: TGTGCCAGCAGCCTCCGGCCTAGCGGGGGGGGATACGAGCAGTACTTC.

The V and J genes are TRBV29-1 and TRBJ1-2; no firm D call. Germline V gene lookup returns CDR1 SQVTM and CDR2 ANQGSEA. V was shortened by 0 bases and J by 3 bases, with 8 bases between the two germline ends. The CDR3 contains 13 residues. CDR3 DNA sequence: TGCAGCGTTGAAGACGAGCGTGACTATGGCTACACCTTC. This codes for CSVEDERDYGYTF.

This clone appeared a single time. The V gene is TRBV29-1, the J gene TRBJ1-1, with TRBD1 matching 11 bases. Germline V gene lookup returns CDR1 SQVTM and CDR2 ANQGSEA. The length of the CDR3 is 13 residues. J lost 13 bases, V lost 3 bases, and 10 bases had no gene match. This CDR3 is CSVEGSGTGGGFF. CDR3 sequence (DNA): TGCAGCGTTGAGGGGTCCGGGACAGGGGGGGGTTTCTTT.

In this sample, this clone turned up once. The gene calls are TRBV4-1 and TRBJ1-3; 7 nucleotides align to TRBD1. V shed 4 bases, J shed 0 bases, and the junction held 9 bases outside the gene matches. CDR1 is MGHRA, CDR2 YSYEKL, per germline. This CDR3 has 17 residues. This chain's CDR3 is CASSLSGTAISGNTIYF. Written as DNA, the CDR3 is TGCGCCAGCAGCCTCTCCGGGACAGCGATCTCTGGAAACACCATATATTTT.

The chain employs TRBV10-1 and TRBJ2-3; D not certain. Trimming removed 6 bases from V and 0 bases from J, with 13 bases in between. Germline V CDR1 and CDR2: WNHNN, SYGVQD (reference sequence). The CDR3 length is 15 residues. CDR3 protein: CASRDCPPSTDTQYF. CDR3 nucleotides: TGCGCCAGCAGAGACTGCCCCCCTAGCACAGATACGCAGTATTTT.

The V gene is TRBV27, the J gene TRBJ1-4; 11 bases fit TRBD1. Germline values: CDR1 MNHEY, CDR2 SMNVEV (reference sequence). CDR3 length: 15 residues. The J segment lost 7 bases and the V segment lost 5 bases, leaving 6 bases of the junction unmatched. The CDR3 DNA reads TGTGCCAGCAGTCGATCCGGGACAGGGGGTGAAAAACTGTTTTTT. Translating gives CASSRSGTGGEKLFF.

The V gene is TRBV11-1, the J gene TRBJ1-2; tentative D call: TRBD1 (5 bases). Trimming pared 5 bases from V and 0 bases from J, leaving 10 bases between. Germline V gene data show CDR1 as SGHAT and CDR2 as FQDESV (reference sequence). The CDR3 extends over 14 amino acids. Written as DNA, the CDR3 is TGTGCCAGCAGCCCGGGGGTGACTAACTATGGCTACACCTTC. It translates to CASSPGVTNYGYTF.

The chain uses TRBV6-1 and TRBJ1-1; no clear D. The V and J ends lost 3 bases and 1 base respectively, with 6 bases between them. The length of the CDR3 is 13 residues. CDR1 is MNHNS and CDR2 is SASEGT in the germline V gene. CDR3 nucleotide sequence: TGTGCCAGCAGTGACAGGCCGAACACTGAAGCTTTCTTT. Its translation: CASSDRPNTEAFF.

The gene calls are TRBV19 and TRBJ1-5; D unclear. The germline V gene has CDR1 LNHDA and CDR2 SQIVND (reference sequence). The ends were cut back, 3 bases at V and 4 bases at J, with 13 bases in the middle. The CDR3 spans 15 residues. CDR3 in amino acids: CASSMPRTQNQPQHF. CDR3 nucleotides: TGTGCCAGTAGTATGCCCAGAACCCAGAATCAGCCCCAGCATTTT.

V gene TRBV9 combines with J gene TRBJ2-7; 8 bases align to TRBD1. Germline V gene lookup returns CDR1 SGDLS and CDR2 YYNGEE. CDR3 length: 15 amino acids. V lost 0 bases and J lost 4; bases outside the gene matches: 6. The DNA for the CDR3 is TGTGCCAGCAGCGTAGAAGGGACAGGAGGTTACGAGCAGTACTTC. It encodes CASSVEGTGGYEQYF.

On this clone: Other DNA sequences of this sample code for an identical CDR3. The V call is TRBV9, the J call TRBJ2-1, with D possibly being TRBD2 (7 bases). Trimming left V 0 bases short and J 1 base short, with 11 bases between. From germline, CDR1 is SGDLS and CDR2 YYNGEE. This CDR3 has 16 residues. The CDR3 region has the DNA TGTGCCAGCAGCGTAGGTGGGGGGGCTTCCTACAATGAGCAGTTCTTC. Its protein product is CASSVGGGASYNEQFF.

V usage is TRBV9 and J usage is TRBJ2-1; 7 bases agree with TRBD1. This CDR3 is 16 amino acids long. CDR1 is SGDLS and CDR2 is YYNGEE in the germline V gene. J lost 4 bases, V lost 4 bases, and 11 bases had no gene match. Here the CDR3 reads CASSSSPGQLYNEQFF. CDR3 nucleotides: TGTGCCAGCAGCTCAAGCCCGGGACAGCTTTACAATGAGCAGTTCTTC.

J is TRBJ1-2 and V is TRBV9; 7 bases are shared with TRBD1. This CDR3 contains 14 residues. V lost 3 bases and J lost 1; bases outside the gene matches: 3. The germline V gene has CDR1 SGDLS and CDR2 YYNGEE. The CDR3 region has the DNA TGTGCCAGCAGCGCCACAGGGGTTAACTATGGCTACACCTTC. Protein product: CASSATGVNYGYTF.

V and J are TRBV11-3 and TRBJ2-7, with 8 bases fitting TRBD2. The V gene's germline CDR1 is SGHNT and CDR2 YENEEA. With V trimmed by 5 bases and J by 2 bases, 8 bases remained unmatched. CDR3 length: 15 residues. The CDR3: CASSPTGGATYEQYF. DNA of the CDR3: TGTGCCAGCAGCCCAACGGGGGGGGCCACCTACGAGCAGTACTTC.

The chain couples TRBV7-3 to TRBJ2-5; 7 nucleotides match TRBD2. Looked up from germline, CDR1 is SGHTA and CDR2 is FQGTGA. The CDR3 runs to 14 residues. V dropped 3 bases and J dropped 5; count of bases not matched to a gene: 6. CDR3 loop: CASSFGGEGETQYF. For the CDR3, the DNA is TGTGCCAGCAGCTTTGGGGGGGAGGGGGAGACCCAGTACTTC.

This clone was observed a single time. The rearrangement links TRBV15 to TRBJ1-6; D may be TRBD1 (5 bases). The CDR3 covers 15 residues. V was pared by 7 bases and J by 5 bases, with 15 bases between. Germline CDR1 is LNHNV and CDR2 is YYDKDF (reference sequence). CDR3 sequence reads: CATTQGDIHNSPLHF. CDR3 bases: TGTGCCACCACGCAGGGTGACATCCATAATTCACCCCTCCACTTT.